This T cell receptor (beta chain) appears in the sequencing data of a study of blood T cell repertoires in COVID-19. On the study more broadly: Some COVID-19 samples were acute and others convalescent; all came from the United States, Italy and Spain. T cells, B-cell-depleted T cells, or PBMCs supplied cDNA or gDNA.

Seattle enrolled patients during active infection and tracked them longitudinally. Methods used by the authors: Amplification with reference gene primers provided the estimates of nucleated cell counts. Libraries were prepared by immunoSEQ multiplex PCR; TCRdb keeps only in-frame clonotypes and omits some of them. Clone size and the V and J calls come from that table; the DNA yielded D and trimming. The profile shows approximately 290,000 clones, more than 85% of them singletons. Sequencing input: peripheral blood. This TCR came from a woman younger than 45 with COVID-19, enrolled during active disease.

The CDR3 spells CASSLAVTSGRGTDTQYF. The CDR3 nucleotides read TGCGCCAGCAGCTTGGCCGTAACTAGCGGCAGGGGCACAGATACGCAGTATTTT. The chain recombines TRBV5-1 with TRBJ2-3, with TRBD2 matching 8 bases. The CDR3 length is 18 residues. CDR1 is SGHRS, CDR2 YFSETQ, per germline. The ends lost 0 bases at V and 1 base at J; junction bases unmatched: 10.